This TCR beta chain was obtained from a study of early T cells in non-severe SARS-CoV-2 infection listed by TCRdb under 2021. As for the study more broadly: Because TCR sequencing was done on bulk RNA from unsorted whole blood, the alpha and beta chains could not be paired.

This clonotype was recorded many times. The antigen this receptor binds is unknown. There are no base qualities to consult, and no much larger clone falls within one base. This was a case-control study nested in a cohort of healthcare workers in London, UK, who had nasopharyngeal swab PCR tests and blood samples taken every week. Healthcare workers were enrolled in the week of the UK lockdown, from 23 to 31 March 2020, and were followed every week for up to roughly 16 weeks. There are 16 amino acids in the CDR3, from cysteine to phenylalanine inclusive. Just the 48-base CDR3 DNA is kept, in frame starting at base 1. V is trimmed back by 3 bases and J by 2 bases, and the junction contains 5 bases that no gene match accounts for. The germline V gene (reference sequence) yields SEHNR for CDR1 and FQNEAQ for CDR2. Points the paper makes about the study in general: VDJdb matching was skewed toward anti-spike CD8 responses and likely underestimated virus-specific expansions by missing private and CD4 specificities.

The library was generated by 5' RACE. The instrument was a NextSeq 500. Unique molecular identifiers were attached to individual cDNA molecules in the TCR library protocol so that sequencing error and PCR bias could be corrected. Both TCR alpha and beta chains were sequenced, and tight co-correlation was observed between alpha and beta sequence abundances in each sample. Concerning the study's data processing: Decombinator V4 was used to annotate TCR sequences for V gene, J gene and CDR3. Expanded TCRs were defined as changing significantly between any two time points under a Poisson model with p below 0.0001. TCR abundances were normalised to the total number of TCRs sequenced per sample and expressed as counts per million. TRAV1-2 paired with TRAJ12, TRAJ20 or TRAJ33 defined MAIT TCRs, while TRAV10 paired with TRAJ18 defined iNKT TCRs. VDJdb, accessed on 1 November 2021, was searched for TCRs annotated for CMV, EBV and SARS-CoV-2, and TCRs annotated for more than one antigen were excluded. The public reads were reprocessed in TCRdb via fastp at Q25 and MiXCR, keeping in-frame beta chains. Identical CDR3 protein sequences are pooled into one entry, listed with their most common genes and DNA. Clone size and V and J calls follow TCRdb, not the original study. The sample table holds tens of thousands of distinct CDR3 sequences, of which around 4.9% were seen once. The biggest ten clones account for approximately 4.9% of the sample.

This clonotype was sampled from an adult who was a healthcare worker with PCR-confirmed SARS-CoV-2 infection or an uninfected control (not recorded which). In this chain, TRBV7-9 is recombined with TRBJ2-5; 11 bases in the junction line up with TRBD2. Sample: whole blood. Here is the DNA: TGTGCCAGCAGCTTCTTGGGACTAGCGGTACAAGAGACCCAGTACTTC. Its protein reads: CASSFLGLAVQETQYF.